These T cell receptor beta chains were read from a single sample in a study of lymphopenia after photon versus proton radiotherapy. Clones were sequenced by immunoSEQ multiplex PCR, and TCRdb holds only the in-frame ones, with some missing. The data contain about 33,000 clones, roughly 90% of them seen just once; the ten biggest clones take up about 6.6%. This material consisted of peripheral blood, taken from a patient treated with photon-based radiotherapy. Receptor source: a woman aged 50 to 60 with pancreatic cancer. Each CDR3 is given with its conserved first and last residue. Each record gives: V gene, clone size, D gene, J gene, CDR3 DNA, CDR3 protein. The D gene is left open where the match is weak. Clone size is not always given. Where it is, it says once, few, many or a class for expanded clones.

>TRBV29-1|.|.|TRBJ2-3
TGCAGCGAGTCGGGGGGACAAGGGAATACGCAGTATTTT
CSESGGQGNTQYF
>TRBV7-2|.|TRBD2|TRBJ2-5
TGTGCCAGCAGCCCCGGGACTAGCGGGAGGGTCCAAGAGACCCAGTACTTC
CASSPGTSGRVQETQYF
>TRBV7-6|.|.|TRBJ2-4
TGTGCCAGCAGCTTAGGACAGGGAGGAAACATTCAGTACTTC
CASSLGQGGNIQYF
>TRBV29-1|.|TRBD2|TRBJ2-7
TGCAGCGTCGAGGGACTAGCGGGAAGCTACGAGCAGTACTTC
CSVEGLAGSYEQYF
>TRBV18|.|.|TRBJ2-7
TGTGCCAGCTCACTGTCCTACGAGCAGTACTTC
CASSLSYEQYF
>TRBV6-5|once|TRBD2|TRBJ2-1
TGTGCCAGCAGTTTATCGACTAGCGGGAGTTACAATGAGCAGTTCTTC
CASSLSTSGSYNEQFF
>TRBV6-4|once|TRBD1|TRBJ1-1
TGTGCCAGCAGTAGACAGGGAGGAGACGCTGAAGCTTTCTTT
CASSRQGGDAEAFF
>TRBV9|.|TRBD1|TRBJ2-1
TGTGCCAGCAGCGTAGTGTCGGGACAGGGTCGTAATGAGCAGTTCTTC
CASSVVSGQGRNEQFF
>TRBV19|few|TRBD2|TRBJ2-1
TGTGCCAGTAGAAAGGAACTAGCGGGAGCCTACAATGAGCAGTTCTTC
CASRKELAGAYNEQFF
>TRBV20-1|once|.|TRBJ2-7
TGCAGTGTCCCTCACTACGAGCAGTACTTC
CSVPHYEQYF